This T cell receptor (beta chain) was retrieved from a study of blood T cells in healthy people across ages. Turning to this clonotype: Antigen unknown.

Study-level points and caveats: It was held that the diversity estimates obtained from one million T cells were underestimates. Long-lived donors exceeded aged donors in naive CD4+ cells and diversity. Unknown donor CMV status possibly confounded expanded clonotype changes.

In germline, CDR1 is SGHDN, CDR2 FVKESK. The CDR3 contains 12 residues. The V gene lost 1 base and the J gene lost 11 bases, with 11 bases spanning the gap. Then a second PCR, running roughly 6 to 11 cycles, was carried out with a sample-barcoded 5' primer and a J-beta primer mix. Via MiXCR, TCRdb re-called the 5' RACE reads, giving one row per CDR3 protein. The sample has about 1 million distinct CDR3 sequences, around 25% seen once. Another study also made use of these data, one on T cells of mothers and their children.

The TCR sequence derives from a girl aged 2 to 9 in good health. Input material: blood. This chain uses TRBV14 with TRBJ2-5; D could derive from TRBD1 or TRBD2 (5 bases each). The CDR3 loop reads CASSQAGWEQYF. In DNA, the CDR3 is TGTGCCAGCAGCCAAGCAGGGTGGGAGCAGTACTTC.